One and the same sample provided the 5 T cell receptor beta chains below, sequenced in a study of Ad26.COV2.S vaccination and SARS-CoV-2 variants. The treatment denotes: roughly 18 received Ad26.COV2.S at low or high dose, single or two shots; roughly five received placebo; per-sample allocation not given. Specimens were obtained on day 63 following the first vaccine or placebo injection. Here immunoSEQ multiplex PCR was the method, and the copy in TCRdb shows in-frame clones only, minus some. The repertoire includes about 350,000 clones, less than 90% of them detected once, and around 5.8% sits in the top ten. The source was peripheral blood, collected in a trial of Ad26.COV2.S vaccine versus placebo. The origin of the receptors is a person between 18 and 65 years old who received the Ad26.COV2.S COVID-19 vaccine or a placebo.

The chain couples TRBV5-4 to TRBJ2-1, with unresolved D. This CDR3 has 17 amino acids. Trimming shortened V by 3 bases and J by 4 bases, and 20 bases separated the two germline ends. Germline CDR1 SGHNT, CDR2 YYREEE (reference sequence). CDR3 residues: CASSSEGFRTGYNEQFF. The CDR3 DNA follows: TGTGCCAGCAGCTCGGAAGGTTTTCGAACTGGGTACAATGAGCAGTTCTTC.

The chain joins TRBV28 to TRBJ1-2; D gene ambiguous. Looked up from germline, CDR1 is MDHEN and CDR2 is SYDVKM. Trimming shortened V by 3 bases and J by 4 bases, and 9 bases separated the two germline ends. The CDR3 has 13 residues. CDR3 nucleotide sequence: TGTGCCAGCAGTTTCGGGTATAGCTATGGCTACACCTTC. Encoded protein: CASSFGYSYGYTF.

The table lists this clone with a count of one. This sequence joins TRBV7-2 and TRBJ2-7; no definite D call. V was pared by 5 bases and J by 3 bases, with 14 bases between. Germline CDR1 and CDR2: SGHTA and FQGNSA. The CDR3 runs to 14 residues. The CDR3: CASSPNGRGYEQYF. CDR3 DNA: TGTGCCAGCAGCCCCAACGGACGAGGCTACGAGCAGTACTTC.

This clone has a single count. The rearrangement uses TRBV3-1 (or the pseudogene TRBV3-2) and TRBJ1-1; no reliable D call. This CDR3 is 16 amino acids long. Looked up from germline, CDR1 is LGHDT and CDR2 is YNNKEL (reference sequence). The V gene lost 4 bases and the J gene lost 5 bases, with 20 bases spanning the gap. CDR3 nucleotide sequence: TGTGCCAGCAGCCCCCAAGCGGCCGCAACTGGTACTGAAGCTTTCTTT. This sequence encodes CASSPQAAATGTEAFF.

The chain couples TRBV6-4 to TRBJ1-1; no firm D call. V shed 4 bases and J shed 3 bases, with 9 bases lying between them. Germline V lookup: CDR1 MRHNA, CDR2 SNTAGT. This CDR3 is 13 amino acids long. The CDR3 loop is CASSADLDTEAFF. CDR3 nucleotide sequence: TGTGCCAGCAGTGCGGACCTGGACACTGAAGCTTTCTTT.